The present entry profiles one T cell receptor beta chain with its context. The CDR3 sequence is 12 residues long. Trimming shortened V by 6 bases and J by 0 bases, and 4 bases separated the two germline ends. The germline V gene encodes CDR1 MNHEY and CDR2 SVGAGI. This specimen belongs to a study of blood T cell repertoires in COVID-19. Patients at the Seattle site were enrolled during active infection and followed longitudinally. Sequencing was performed with immunoSEQ multiplex PCR; in TCRdb, only in-frame clones are kept and a portion is missing. Here the sample spans about 130,000 clones, 85% to 90% being singletons.

J is TRBJ2-3 and V is TRBV6-5, with unresolved D. This clonotype was obtained from a woman over 75 with COVID-19, enrolled during active disease. Sequencing was carried out using peripheral blood. The CDR3 protein is CASRYSTDTQYF. CDR3 in DNA: TGTGCCAGCAGATATAGCACAGATACGCAGTATTTT.